This TCR beta chain was retrieved from a study of cytomegalovirus exposure and HLA in healthy donors. The germline V gene has CDR1 GTSNPN and CDR2 SVGIG (reference sequence). The CDR3 consists of 14 residues. V gave up 4 bases and J gave up 5 bases; unmatched junction bases: 6. PCR primers comprised 60 Vbeta and 13 Jbeta primers. Sequencing used immunoSEQ multiplex PCR; TCRdb keeps in-frame clones, though not all of them. Here the sample spans 200,000 or so clones, approximately 84% being singletons. The receptor was derived from a girl under three years old in good health and CMV-seronegative. Sequencing was done on a sample of PBMCs. This sequence joins TRBV30 and TRBJ2-5, with TRBD1 matching 11 bases. Here the CDR3 DNA reads TGTGCCTGGACCCAGGGACAGGGGGGGGAGACCCAGTACTTC. Protein product: CAWTQGQGGETQYF. Full variable domain (rest looked up from reference TRBV30 and TRBJ2-5): SQTIHQWPATLVQPVGSPLSLECTVEGTSNPNLYWYRQAAGRGLQLLFYSVGIGQISSEVPQNLSASRPQDRQFILSSKKLLLSDSGFYLCAWTQGQGGETQYFGPGTRLLVL.